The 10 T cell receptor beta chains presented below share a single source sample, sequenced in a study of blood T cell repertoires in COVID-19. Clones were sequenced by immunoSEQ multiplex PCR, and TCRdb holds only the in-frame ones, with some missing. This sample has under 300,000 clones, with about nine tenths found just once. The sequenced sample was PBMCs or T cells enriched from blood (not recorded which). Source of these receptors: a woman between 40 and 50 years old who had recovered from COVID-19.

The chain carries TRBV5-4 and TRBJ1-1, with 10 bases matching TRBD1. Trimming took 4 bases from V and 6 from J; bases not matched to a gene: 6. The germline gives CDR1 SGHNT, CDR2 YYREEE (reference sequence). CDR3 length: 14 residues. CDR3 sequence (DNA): TGTGCCAGCAGCCTGGACAGGGGGAGGGCTGAAGCTTTCTTT. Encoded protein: CASSLDRGRAEAFF.

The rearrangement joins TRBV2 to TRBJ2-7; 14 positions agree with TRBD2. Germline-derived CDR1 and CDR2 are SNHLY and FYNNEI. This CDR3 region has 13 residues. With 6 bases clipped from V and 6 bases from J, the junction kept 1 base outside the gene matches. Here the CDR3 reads CASRGLAGGEQYF. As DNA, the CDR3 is TGTGCCAGCAGAGGACTAGCGGGAGGCGAGCAGTACTTC.

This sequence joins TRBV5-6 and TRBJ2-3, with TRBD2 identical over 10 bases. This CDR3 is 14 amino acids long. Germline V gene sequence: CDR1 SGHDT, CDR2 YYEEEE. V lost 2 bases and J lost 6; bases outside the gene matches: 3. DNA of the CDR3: TGTGCCAGCAGCTTAAGCGGGAGGGGGGATACGCAGTATTTT. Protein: CASSLSGRGDTQYF.

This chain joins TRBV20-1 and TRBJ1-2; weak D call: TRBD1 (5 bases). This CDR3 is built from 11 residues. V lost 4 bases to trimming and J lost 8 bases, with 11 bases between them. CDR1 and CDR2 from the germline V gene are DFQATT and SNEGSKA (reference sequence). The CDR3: CSATGYGGYTF. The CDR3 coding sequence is TGCAGTGCTACAGGGTATGGGGGCTACACCTTC.

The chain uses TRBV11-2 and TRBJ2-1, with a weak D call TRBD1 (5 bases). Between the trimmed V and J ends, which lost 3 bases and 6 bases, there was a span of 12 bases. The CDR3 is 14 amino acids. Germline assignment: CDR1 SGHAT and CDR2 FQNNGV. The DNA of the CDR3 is TGTGCCAGCAGCTTTCAGGGTGCCTCCAATGAGCAGTTCTTC. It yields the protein CASSFQGASNEQFF.

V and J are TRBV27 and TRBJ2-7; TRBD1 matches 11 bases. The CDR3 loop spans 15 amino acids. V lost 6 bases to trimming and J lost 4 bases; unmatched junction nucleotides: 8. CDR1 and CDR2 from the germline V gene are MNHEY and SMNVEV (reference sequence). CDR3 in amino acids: CASSGTGTGGYEQYF. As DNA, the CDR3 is TGTGCCAGCAGCGGTACCGGGACAGGGGGTTACGAGCAGTACTTC.

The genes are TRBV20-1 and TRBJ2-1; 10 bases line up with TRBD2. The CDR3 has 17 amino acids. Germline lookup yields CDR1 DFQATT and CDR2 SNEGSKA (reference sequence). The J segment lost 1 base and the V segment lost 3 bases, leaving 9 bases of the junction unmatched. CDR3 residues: CSASGSGGPRSYNEQFF. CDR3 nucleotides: TGCAGTGCTAGTGGTAGCGGGGGGCCCCGTTCCTACAATGAGCAGTTCTTC.

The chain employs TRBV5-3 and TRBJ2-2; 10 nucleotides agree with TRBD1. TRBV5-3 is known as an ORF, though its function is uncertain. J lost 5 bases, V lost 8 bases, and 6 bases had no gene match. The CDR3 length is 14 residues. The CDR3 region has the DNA TGTGCCAGGGAGACAGGGGGCCTAACCGGGGAGCTGTTTTTT. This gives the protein CARETGGLTGELFF.

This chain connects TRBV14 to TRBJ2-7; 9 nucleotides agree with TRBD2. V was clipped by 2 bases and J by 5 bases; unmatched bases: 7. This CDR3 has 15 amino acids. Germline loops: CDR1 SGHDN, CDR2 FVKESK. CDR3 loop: CASSQTRGLAHEQYF. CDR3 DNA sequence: TGTGCCAGCAGCCAAACCAGGGGACTAGCCCACGAGCAGTACTTC.

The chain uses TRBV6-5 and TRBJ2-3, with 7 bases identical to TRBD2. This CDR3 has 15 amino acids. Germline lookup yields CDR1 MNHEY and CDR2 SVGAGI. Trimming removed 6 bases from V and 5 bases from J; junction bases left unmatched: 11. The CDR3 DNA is TGTGCCAGCAGCCCCGTTGGGAGGGCCGGAGATACGCAGTATTTT. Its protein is CASSPVGRAGDTQYF.